A single TCR beta chain is shown here with its context. Its antigen remains unidentified. Donors were nominally healthy when sampled, though unrecorded immune exposures were likely. The PCR employed 60 Vbeta primers together with 13 Jbeta primers. Clones were sequenced by immunoSEQ multiplex PCR, and TCRdb holds only the in-frame ones, with some missing. Among over 130,000 clones listed, roughly three quarters were seen once. V was cut by 0 bases and J by 10 bases, with 10 bases left in between. CDR3 length equals 13 residues. The germline CDR1 and CDR2 sequences are SEHNR and FQNEAQ (reference sequence). The source of the sample is a study of cytomegalovirus exposure and HLA in healthy donors. Study-wide points: In a later analysis, a missense DCLRE1C variant was linked to TCR beta V- and J-gene trimming.

The chain recombines TRBV7-9 with TRBJ1-5; possible D gene TRBD1, 5 bases. The specimen was PBMCs. This clonotype was obtained from a woman in her thirties in good health and CMV-seronegative. The CDR3 DNA is TGTGCCAGCAGCTTAGCGGGGGGGTCTCCCCAGCATTTT. Translating gives CASSLAGGSPQHF.